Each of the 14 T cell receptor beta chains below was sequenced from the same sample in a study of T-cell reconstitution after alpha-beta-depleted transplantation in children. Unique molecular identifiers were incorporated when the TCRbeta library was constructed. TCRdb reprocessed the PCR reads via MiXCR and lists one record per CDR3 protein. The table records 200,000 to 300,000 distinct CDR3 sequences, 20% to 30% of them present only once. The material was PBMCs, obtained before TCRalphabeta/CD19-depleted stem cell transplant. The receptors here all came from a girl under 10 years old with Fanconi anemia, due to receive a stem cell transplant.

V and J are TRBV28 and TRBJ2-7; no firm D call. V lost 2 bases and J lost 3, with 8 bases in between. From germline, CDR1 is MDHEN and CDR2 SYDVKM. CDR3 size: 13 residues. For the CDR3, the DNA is TGTGCCAGCAGTTTAGACCAAAACTACGAGCAGTACTTC. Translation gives CASSLDQNYEQYF. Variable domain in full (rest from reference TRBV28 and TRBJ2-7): DVKVTQSSRYLVKRTGEKVFLECVQDMDHENMFWYRQDPGLGLRLIYFSYDVKMKEKGDIPEGYSVSREKKERFSLILESASTNQTSMYLCASSLDQNYEQYFGPGTRLTVT.

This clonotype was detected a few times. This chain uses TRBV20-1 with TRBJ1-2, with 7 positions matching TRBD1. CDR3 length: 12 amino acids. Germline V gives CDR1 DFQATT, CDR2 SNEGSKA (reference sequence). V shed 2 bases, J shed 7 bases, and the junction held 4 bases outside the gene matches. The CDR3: CSARQGEGGYTF. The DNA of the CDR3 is TGCAGTGCTAGACAGGGGGAAGGTGGCTACACCTTC.

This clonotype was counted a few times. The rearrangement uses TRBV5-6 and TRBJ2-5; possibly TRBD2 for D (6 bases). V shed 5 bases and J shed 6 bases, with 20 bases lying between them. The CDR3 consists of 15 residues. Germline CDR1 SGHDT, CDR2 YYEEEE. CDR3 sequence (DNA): TGTGCCAGCAGTAGGCTCGCGGGGCCGCGGAAGACCCAGTACTTC. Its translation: CASSRLAGPRKTQYF. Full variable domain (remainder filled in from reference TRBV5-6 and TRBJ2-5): DAGVTQSPTHLIKTRGQQVTLRCSPKSGHDTVSWYQQALGQGPQFIFQYYEEEERQRGNFPDRFSGHQFPNYSSELNVNALLLGDSALYLCASSRLAGPRKTQYFGPGTRLLVL.

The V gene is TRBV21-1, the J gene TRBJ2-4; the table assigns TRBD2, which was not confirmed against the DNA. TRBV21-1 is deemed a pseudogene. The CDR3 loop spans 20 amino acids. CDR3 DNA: TGTGCCAGCAGCAGAGATGAGGAGACTAGCGGGTCCCTCGCCAAAAACATTCAGTACTTC. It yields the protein CASSRDEETSGSLAKNIQYF.

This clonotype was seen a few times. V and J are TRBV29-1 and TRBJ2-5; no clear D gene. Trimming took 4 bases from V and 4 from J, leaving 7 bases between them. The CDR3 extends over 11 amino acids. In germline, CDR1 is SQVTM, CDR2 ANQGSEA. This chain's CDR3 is CSVGSRETQYF. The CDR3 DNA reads TGCAGCGTTGGATCGAGAGAGACCCAGTACTTC.

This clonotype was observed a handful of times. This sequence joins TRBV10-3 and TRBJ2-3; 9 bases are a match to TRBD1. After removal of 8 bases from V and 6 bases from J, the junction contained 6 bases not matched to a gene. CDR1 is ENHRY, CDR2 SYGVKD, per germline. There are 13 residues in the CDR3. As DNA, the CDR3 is TGTGCCATCGGACAGGGGCCTCCTGATACGCAGTATTTT. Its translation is CAIGQGPPDTQYF.

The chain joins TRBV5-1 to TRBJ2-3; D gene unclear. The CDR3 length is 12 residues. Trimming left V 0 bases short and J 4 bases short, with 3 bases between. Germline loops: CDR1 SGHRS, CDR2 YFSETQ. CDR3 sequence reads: CASSLEADTQYF. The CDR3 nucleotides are TGCGCCAGCAGCTTGGAGGCAGATACGCAGTATTTT.

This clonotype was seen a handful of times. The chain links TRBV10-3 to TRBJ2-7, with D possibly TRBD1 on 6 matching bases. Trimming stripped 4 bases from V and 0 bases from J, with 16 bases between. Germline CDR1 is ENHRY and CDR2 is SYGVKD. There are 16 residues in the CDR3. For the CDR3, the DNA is TGTGCCATCAGTGTGACAGGCAGAGGAAGCTCCTACGAGCAGTACTTC. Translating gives CAISVTGRGSSYEQYF.

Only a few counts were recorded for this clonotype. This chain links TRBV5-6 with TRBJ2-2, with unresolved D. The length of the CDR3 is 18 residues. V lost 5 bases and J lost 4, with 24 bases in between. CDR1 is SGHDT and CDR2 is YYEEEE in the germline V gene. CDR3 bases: TGTGCCAGCAGAAATCGTGTTGGTTGGCACCCTTCCACCGGGGAGCTGTTTTTT. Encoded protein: CASRNRVGWHPSTGELFF.

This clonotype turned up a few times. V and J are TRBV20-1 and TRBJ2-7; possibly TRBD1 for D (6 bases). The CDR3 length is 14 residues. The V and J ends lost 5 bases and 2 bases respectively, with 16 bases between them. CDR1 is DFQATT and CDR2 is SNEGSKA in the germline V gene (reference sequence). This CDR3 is CSARLRQAAYEQYF. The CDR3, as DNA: TGCAGTGCTCGATTAAGACAGGCTGCCTACGAGCAGTACTTC.

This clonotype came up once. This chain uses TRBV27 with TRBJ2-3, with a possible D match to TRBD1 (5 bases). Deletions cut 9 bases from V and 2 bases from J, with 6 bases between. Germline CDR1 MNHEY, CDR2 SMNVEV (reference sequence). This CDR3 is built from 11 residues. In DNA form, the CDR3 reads TGTGCCAGTGGGGCCACAGATACGCAGTATTTT. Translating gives CASGATDTQYF.

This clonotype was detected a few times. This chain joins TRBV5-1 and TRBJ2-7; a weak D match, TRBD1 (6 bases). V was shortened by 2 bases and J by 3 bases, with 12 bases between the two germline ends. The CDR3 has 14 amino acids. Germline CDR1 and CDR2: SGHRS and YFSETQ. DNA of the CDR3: TGCGCCAGCAGCTTCAGGGGAGCTGGCTACGAGCAGTACTTC. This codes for CASSFRGAGYEQYF.

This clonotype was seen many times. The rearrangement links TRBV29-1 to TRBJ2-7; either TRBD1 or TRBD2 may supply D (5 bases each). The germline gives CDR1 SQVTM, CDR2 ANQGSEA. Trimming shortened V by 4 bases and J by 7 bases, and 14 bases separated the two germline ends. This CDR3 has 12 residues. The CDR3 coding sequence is TGCAGCGTTGGGGACGGCCAAGTGGAGCAGTACTTC. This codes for CSVGDGQVEQYF.

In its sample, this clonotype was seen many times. Written as DNA, the CDR3 is TGCAACCAAGTTCAGGAAGCTCTTTGGACAGATACGCAGTATTTT. Encoded protein: CNQVQEALWTDTQYF. The V call is TRBV29-1, the J call TRBJ2-3; no clear D gene. CDR3 length: 15 residues. Germline assignment: CDR1 SQVTM and CDR2 ANQGSEA.